This is a list of T cell receptor beta chains from one sample in a study of blood T cell repertoires in COVID-19. Assay: immunoSEQ multiplex PCR; the TCRdb copy retains only in-frame clones and omits some. The sample includes tens of thousands of clones, around four fifths of them seen just once. The sequenced sample consisted of peripheral blood. These receptors were obtained from a man at least 80 years old with active or convalescent COVID-19. Each CDR3 is given with its conserved first and last residue. The order of the fields is J gene, D gene, V gene, clone size, CDR3 DNA, CDR3 protein. The D gene is left open where the match is weak. Expanded clones get a size class; other rows say once, few or many, or leave the size out.

>TRBJ2-3|-|TRBV4-3|-
TGCGCCAGCAGCCAAGTAAGACAGCGCACAGATACGCAGTATTTT
CASSQVRQRTDTQYF
>TRBJ2-3|-|TRBV5-1|-
TGCGCCAGCAGCCTCACCCGCCAGGTGGATACGCAGTATTTT
CASSLTRQVDTQYF
>TRBJ1-1|-|TRBV19|-
TGTGCCAGTAGTAAACGGAGTCTAGCCATGAACACTGAAGCTTTCTTT
CASSKRSLAMNTEAFF
>TRBJ2-5|-|TRBV5-8|-
TGTGCCAGCAACAGACAGCGCCAAGAGACCCAGTACTTC
CASNRQRQETQYF
>TRBJ2-7|-|TRBV6-2/TRBV6-3|once
TGTGCCAGCAGCACAGGGAGCTCCTACGAGCAGTACTTC
CASSTGSSYEQYF
>TRBJ2-5|TRBD2|TRBV4-2|-
TGTGCCAGCAGCCAAGTCGCCTTAACTAGCGGGAGTGGGGGGAACAACCAAGAGACCCAGTACTTC
CASSQVALTSGSGGNNQETQYF
>TRBJ1-4|-|TRBV29-1|-
TGCAGCGTAAAAACAGGCTTAGCTAATGAAAAACTGTTTTTT
CSVKTGLANEKLFF
>TRBJ1-1|TRBD1|TRBV2|-
TGTGCCAGCAGTGACGGACAGGTGAACACTGAAGCTTTCTTT
CASSDGQVNTEAFF
>TRBJ2-1|-|TRBV19|-
TGTGCCAGTAGTATTGGCAGGGGAAGGTACAATGAGCAGTTCTTC
CASSIGRGRYNEQFF
>TRBJ2-2|TRBD2|TRBV7-6|-
TGTGCCAGCAGCTCCGGACTAGCGGGGGCCGGGGAGCTGTTTTTT
CASSSGLAGAGELFF
>TRBJ1-5|-|TRBV11-2|-
TGTGCCAGCAGCTTAGTGGATCAGGGCAATCAGCCCCAGCATTTT
CASSLVDQGNQPQHF
>TRBJ1-5|-|TRBV6-2/TRBV6-3|-
TGTGCCAGCAGTTACCTAGACAGGTCATCCCCCCGCAATCAGCCCCAGCATTTT
CASSYLDRSSPRNQPQHF
>TRBJ2-4|-|TRBV6-2/TRBV6-3|-
TGTGCCAGCAGTTACGCAACCGGAGGGGTAAACATTCAGTACTTC
CASSYATGGVNIQYF
>TRBJ2-3|TRBD2|TRBV5-1|-
TGCGCCAGCAGCCTACCGGGACTAGCGGGCACAGATACGCAGTATTTT
CASSLPGLAGTDTQYF
>TRBJ1-6|TRBD1|TRBV3-1/TRBV3-2|once
TGTGCCAGCAGCCCCGGACAGGGTAAATCACCCCTCCACTTT
CASSPGQGKSPLHF
>TRBJ2-1|-|TRBV3-1/TRBV3-2|-
TGTGCCAGCAGCCAAGTTTTACAAACCTACAATGAGCAGTTCTTC
CASSQVLQTYNEQFF
>TRBJ2-5|TRBD2|TRBV10-2|-
TGCGCCAGCACCTTAGCGGGAGGGGGGACCCAGTACTTC
CASTLAGGGTQYF
>TRBJ1-2|-|TRBV5-4|-
TGTGCCAGCAGCTTGCGGGATCTCGGCTACACCTTC
CASSLRDLGYTF
>TRBJ1-2|TRBD1|TRBV19|-
TGTGCCAGTCAATATCCGGGACAGGGGTATGGCTACACCTTC
CASQYPGQGYGYTF
>TRBJ2-2|-|TRBV11-2|-
TGTGCCAGCAGCTTCAGGGTCACCGGGGAGCTGTTTTTT
CASSFRVTGELFF